This note documents a single TCR beta chain sequence. What it binds is not known. The CDR3 has 14 amino acids. Germline V gene lookup returns CDR1 SQVTM and CDR2 ANQGSEA. Trimming left V 0 bases short and J 0 bases short, with 6 bases between. PCR primers comprised 60 Vbeta and 13 Jbeta primers. Generated by immunoSEQ multiplex PCR, the TCRdb table keeps only in-frame clones and is missing some. The data hold 130,000 to 150,000 clones, with roughly a tenth observed a single time. This entry comes from a study of cytomegalovirus exposure and HLA in healthy donors. Looking at the study overall: An earlier analysis found around 100 million unique TCR beta sequences from about 190 million T cells. Study-wide findings and caveats: Earlier results showed most TCR beta V segments being productive about 87% or about 30% of the time. Reported findings show TCR beta sequences accurately forecast HLA-A and HLA-B alleles in most subjects. Researchers reported from a later analysis that most CMV-associated TCR beta chains appeared HLA-restricted.

The sequenced sample was PBMCs. This clonotype was obtained from a male donor in good health and CMV-seronegative. The rearrangement joins TRBV29-1 to TRBJ2-1, with D possibly being TRBD2 (6 bases). This CDR3 reads CSVEDGSSYNEQFF. CDR3 DNA: TGCAGCGTTGAAGACGGGAGCTCCTACAATGAGCAGTTCTTC.